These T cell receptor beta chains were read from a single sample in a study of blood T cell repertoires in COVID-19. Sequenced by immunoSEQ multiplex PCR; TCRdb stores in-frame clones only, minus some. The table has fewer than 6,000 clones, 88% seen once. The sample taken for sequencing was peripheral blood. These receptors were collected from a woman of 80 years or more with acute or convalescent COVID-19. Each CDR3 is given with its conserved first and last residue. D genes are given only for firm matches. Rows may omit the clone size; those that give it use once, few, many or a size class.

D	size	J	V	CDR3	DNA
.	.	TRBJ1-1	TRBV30	CAWSVGGFTEAFF	TGTGCCTGGAGTGTAGGGGGATTCACTGAAGCTTTCTTT
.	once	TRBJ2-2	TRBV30	CAWSIGNTGELFF	TGTGCCTGGAGTATCGGGAACACCGGGGAGCTGTTTTTT
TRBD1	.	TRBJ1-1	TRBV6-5	CASRPTGGWGAFF	TGTGCCAGCAGGCCTACAGGGGGTTGGGGAGCTTTCTTT
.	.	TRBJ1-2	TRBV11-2	CASSLAGYGYTF	TGTGCCAGCAGCTTAGCAGGATATGGCTACACCTTC
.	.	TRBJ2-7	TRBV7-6	CASSSGVVAGVGEQYF	TGTGCCAGCAGCTCAGGGGTCGTGGCAGGGGTGGGCGAGCAGTACTTC
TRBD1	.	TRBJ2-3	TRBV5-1	CASNTALGGQGNQYF	TGCGCCAGCAACACCGCCTTAGGGGGACAGGGAAATCAGTATTTT
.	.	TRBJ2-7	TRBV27	CASSFGGREQYF	TGTGCCAGCAGTTTCGGGGGTCGCGAGCAGTACTTC
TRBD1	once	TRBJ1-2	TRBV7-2	CASSLFEGANYGYTF	TGTGCCAGCAGCTTATTCGAGGGGGCAAACTATGGCTACACCTTC
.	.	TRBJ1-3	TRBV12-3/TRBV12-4	CASSPGVTAIYF	TGTGCCAGCAGTCCAGGGGTTACAGCCATATATTTT
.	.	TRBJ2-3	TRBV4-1	CASSPTADTQYF	TGCGCCAGCAGCCCGACAGCAGATACGCAGTATTTT
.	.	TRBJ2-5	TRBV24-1	CATSDTRRAGETQYF	TGTGCCACCAGTGATACAAGACGCGCGGGGGAGACCCAGTACTTC
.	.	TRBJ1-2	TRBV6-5	CASRRQYGYTF	TGTGCCAGCAGGCGACAGTATGGCTACACCTTC
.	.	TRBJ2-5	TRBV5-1	CASSPGTGGETQYF	TGCGCCAGCAGCCCAGGGACTGGGGGAGAGACCCAGTACTTC
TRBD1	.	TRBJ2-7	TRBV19	CASSIRTGVYEQYF	TGTGCCAGTAGTATCCGGACAGGGGTCTACGAGCAGTACTTC
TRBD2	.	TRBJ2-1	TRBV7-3	CASSQRSTSGGARYSEQFF	TGTGCCAGCAGCCAAAGATCGACTAGCGGGGGGGCTAGGTACAGTGAGCAGTTCTTC
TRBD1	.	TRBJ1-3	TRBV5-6	CASSRDRDGSGNTIYF	TGTGCCAGCAGCCGCGACAGGGATGGCTCTGGAAACACCATATATTTT
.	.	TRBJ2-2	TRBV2	CASRIQENTGELFF	TGTGCCAGCAGGATACAGGAGAACACCGGGGAGCTGTTTTTT